This T cell receptor (beta chain) was identified during a study of OX40 agonist ivuxolimab in advanced cancers. As concerns this clone: Its antigen is not known.

Clones were read by immunoSEQ multiplex PCR, and TCRdb kept only the in-frame ones, dropping some. There are some 21,000 clones in the sample; about 83% occur only once, and roughly 49% lies in the top ten. Study observations and caveats: Doses of 0.1 to 3.0 mg/kg were accompanied by clonal expansion of CD4+ and CD8+ blood T cells by week 6.

Trimming cost V 4 bases and J 0 bases, with 14 bases left between them. Germline lookup yields CDR1 SGDLS and CDR2 YYNGEE. This CDR3 spans 16 amino acids. This specimen consisted of CD4+ or CD8+ T cells sorted from blood, obtained in a trial of the OX40 agonist ivuxolimab. This receptor was identified in an adult with an advanced solid tumor such as melanoma, head and neck, liver or kidney cancer. The chain links TRBV9 to TRBJ1-3; D gene uncertain. Here the CDR3 DNA reads TGTGCCAGCAGCAGCCCCTCAGGTTACTCTGGAAACACCATATATTTT. This codes for CASSSPSGYSGNTIYF.